This T cell receptor beta chain was obtained from a study of blood T cells in healthy people across ages. Whole-study results and caveats: Calculation of diversity from one million T cells yielded estimates considered to be underestimates.

This clonotype was counted a single time. What it binds is unknown. V lost 8 bases to trimming and J lost 1 base; unmatched junction nucleotides: 5. Germline V gene lookup returns CDR1 MNHNY and CDR2 SVGAGI (reference sequence). The length of the CDR3 is 14 residues. It was with a sample-barcoded 5' primer and a J-beta primer mix that a second PCR of about 6 to 12 cycles was run. TCRdb reprocessed the 5' RACE reads via MiXCR and lists one record per CDR3 protein. The data show about 770,000 distinct CDR3 sequences, with 44% seen just once and around 18% held by the top ten. V gene TRBV6-6 combines with J gene TRBJ2-7, with TRBD2 matching over 10 bases. This TCR was sampled from a man aged 55 to 70 in good health. Sequenced material: blood. The CDR3 DNA follows: TGTGCCAGCGAAGCTAGCGGGGGTTCCTACGAGCAGTACTTC. This gives the protein CASEASGGSYEQYF.